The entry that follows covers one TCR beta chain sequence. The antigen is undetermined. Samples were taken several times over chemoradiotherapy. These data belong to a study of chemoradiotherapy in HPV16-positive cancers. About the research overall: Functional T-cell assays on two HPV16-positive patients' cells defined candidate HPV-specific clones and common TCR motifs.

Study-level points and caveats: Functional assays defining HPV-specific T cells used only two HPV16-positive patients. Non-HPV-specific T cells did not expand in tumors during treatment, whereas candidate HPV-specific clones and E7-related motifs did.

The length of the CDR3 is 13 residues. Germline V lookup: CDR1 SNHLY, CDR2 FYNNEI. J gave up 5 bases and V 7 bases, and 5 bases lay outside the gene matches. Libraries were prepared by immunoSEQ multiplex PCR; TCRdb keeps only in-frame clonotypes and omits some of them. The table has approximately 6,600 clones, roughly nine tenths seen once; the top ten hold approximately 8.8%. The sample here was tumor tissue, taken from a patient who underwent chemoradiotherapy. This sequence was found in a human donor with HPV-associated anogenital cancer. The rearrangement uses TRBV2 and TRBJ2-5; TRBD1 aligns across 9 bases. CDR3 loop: CASNDRGLETQYF. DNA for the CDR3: TGTGCCAGCAACGACAGGGGGTTGGAGACCCAGTACTTC.